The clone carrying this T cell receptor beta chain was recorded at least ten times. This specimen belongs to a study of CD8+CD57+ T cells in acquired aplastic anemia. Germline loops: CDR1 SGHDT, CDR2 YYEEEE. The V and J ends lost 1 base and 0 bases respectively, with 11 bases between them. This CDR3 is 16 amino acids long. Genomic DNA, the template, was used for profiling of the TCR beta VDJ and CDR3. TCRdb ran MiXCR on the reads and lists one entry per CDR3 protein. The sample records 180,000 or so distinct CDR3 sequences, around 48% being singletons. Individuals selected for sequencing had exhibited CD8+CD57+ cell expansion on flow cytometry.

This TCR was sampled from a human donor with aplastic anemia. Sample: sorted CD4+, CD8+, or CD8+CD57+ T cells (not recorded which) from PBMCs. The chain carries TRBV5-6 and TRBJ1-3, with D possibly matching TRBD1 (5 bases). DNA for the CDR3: TGTGCCAGCAGCTTGTCAGGGACTCACTCTGGAAACACCATATATTTT. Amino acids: CASSLSGTHSGNTIYF. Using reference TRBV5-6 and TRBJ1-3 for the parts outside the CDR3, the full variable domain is DAGVTQSPTHLIKTRGQQVTLRCSPKSGHDTVSWYQQALGQGPQFIFQYYEEEERQRGNFPDRFSGHQFPNYSSELNVNALLLGDSALYLCASSLSGTHSGNTIYFGEGSWLTVV.